The clone carrying this T cell receptor (beta chain) occurred many times. Other DNA sequences in this specimen translate into the identical CDR3. This entry comes from a study of blood T cell repertoires in COVID-19. Overall study: Specimens from acute and convalescent COVID-19 originated in the United States, Italy and Spain. The cDNA or gDNA used as material had been derived from T cells, B-cell-depleted T cells, or PBMCs.

V lost 0 bases, J lost 5 bases, and 11 bases lay in between. This CDR3 is 14 amino acids long. Germline CDR1 SGDLS, CDR2 YYNGEE. Authors' processing steps: Using reference gene primer amplification, nucleated cell counts were estimated. Clones were sequenced by immunoSEQ multiplex PCR, and TCRdb holds only the in-frame ones, with some missing. D and trimming come from the DNA, and the V and J calls and clone size come from that table. The sample holds approximately 190,000 clones, 80% seen once. The receptor was isolated from a man in his sixties with acute or convalescent COVID-19. This chain uses TRBV9 with TRBJ1-1; D gene uncertain. The specimen sequenced was peripheral blood. This chain's CDR3 is CASSVARGGTEAFF. Here the CDR3 DNA reads TGTGCCAGCAGCGTAGCCCGTGGAGGTACTGAAGCTTTCTTT. The full variable domain, rest sourced from reference TRBV9 and TRBJ1-1, is DSGVTQTPKHLITATGQRVTLRCSPRSGDLSVYWYQQSLDQGLQFLIQYYNGEERAKGNILERFSAQQFPDLHSELNLSSLELGDSALYFCASSVARGGTEAFFGQGTRLTVV.